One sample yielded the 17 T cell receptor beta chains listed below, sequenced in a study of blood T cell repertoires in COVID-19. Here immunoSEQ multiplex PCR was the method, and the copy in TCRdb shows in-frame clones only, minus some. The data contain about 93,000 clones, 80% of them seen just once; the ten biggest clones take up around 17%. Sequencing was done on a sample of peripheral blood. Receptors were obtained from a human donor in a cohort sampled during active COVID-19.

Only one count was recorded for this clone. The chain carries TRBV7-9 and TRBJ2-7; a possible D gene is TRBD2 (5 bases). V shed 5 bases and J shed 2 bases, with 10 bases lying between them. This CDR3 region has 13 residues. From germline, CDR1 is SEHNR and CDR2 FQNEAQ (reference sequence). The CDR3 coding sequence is TGTGCCAGCAGCAAACCCGGGACCTACGAGCAGTACTTC. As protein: CASSKPGTYEQYF.

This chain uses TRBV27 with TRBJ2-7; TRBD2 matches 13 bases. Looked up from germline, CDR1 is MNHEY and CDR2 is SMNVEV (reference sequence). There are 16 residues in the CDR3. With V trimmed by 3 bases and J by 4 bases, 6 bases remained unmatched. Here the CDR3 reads CASSFRRLAGGYEQYF. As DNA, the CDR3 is TGTGCCAGCAGTTTCCGTCGACTAGCGGGGGGTTACGAGCAGTACTTC.

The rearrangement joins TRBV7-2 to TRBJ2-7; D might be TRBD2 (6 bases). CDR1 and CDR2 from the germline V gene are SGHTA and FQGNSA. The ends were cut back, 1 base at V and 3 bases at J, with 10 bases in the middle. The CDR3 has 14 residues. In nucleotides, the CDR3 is TGTGCCAGCAGCTTAGGCCGACTAGACTACGAGCAGTACTTC. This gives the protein CASSLGRLDYEQYF.

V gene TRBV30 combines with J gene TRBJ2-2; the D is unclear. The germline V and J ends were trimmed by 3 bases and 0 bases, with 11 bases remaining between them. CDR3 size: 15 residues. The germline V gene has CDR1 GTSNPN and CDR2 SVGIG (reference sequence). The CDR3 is CAWRQVSTNTGELFF. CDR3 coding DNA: TGTGCCTGGAGGCAGGTCAGCACGAACACCGGGGAGCTGTTTTTT.

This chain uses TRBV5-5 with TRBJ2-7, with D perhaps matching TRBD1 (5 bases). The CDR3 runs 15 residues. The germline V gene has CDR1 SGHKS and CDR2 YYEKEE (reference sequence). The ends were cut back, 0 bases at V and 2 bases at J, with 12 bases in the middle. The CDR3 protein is CASSLVSQATYEQYF. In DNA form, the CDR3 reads TGTGCCAGCAGCTTGGTATCACAGGCGACCTACGAGCAGTACTTC.

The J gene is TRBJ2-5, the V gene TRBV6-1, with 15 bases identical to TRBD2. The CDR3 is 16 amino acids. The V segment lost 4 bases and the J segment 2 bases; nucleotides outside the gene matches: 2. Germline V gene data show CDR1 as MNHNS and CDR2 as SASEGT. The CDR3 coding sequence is TGTGCCAGCAGTGTCGGACTAGCGGGGGGGCAAGAGACCCAGTACTTC. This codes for CASSVGLAGGQETQYF.

The DNA for the CDR3 is TGTGCCAGCAGTCGCGGGCCGATCACAGATACGCAGTATTTT. Translation gives CASSRGPITDTQYF. The gene calls are TRBV5-6 and TRBJ2-3, with TRBD2 as a possible D gene (5 bases). CDR3 size: 14 residues. V was clipped by 5 bases and J by 2 bases, with 12 bases between them. The V gene's germline CDR1 is SGHDT and CDR2 YYEEEE.

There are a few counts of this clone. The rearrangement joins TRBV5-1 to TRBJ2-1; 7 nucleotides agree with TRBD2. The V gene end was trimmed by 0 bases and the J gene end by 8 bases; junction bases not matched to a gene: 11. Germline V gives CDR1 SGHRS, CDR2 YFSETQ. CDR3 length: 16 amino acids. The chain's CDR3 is CASSLERGRSSYEQFF. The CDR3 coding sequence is TGCGCCAGCAGCTTGGAACGCGGGAGATCTTCTTATGAGCAGTTCTTC.

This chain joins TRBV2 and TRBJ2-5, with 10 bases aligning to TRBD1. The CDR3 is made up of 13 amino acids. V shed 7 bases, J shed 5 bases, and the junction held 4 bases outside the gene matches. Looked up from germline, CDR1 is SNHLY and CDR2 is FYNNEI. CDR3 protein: CASIDRGRETQYF. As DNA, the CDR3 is TGTGCCAGCATCGACAGGGGGCGGGAGACCCAGTACTTC.

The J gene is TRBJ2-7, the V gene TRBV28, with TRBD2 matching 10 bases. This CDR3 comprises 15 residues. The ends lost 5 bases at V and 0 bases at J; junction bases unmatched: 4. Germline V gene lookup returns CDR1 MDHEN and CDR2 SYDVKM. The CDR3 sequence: CASSLAGVRSYEQYF. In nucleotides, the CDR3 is TGTGCCAGCAGTCTAGCGGGGGTTCGCTCCTACGAGCAGTACTTC. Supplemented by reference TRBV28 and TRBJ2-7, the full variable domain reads DVKVTQSSRYLVKRTGEKVFLECVQDMDHENMFWYRQDPGLGLRLIYFSYDVKMKEKGDIPEGYSVSREKKERFSLILESASTNQTSMYLCASSLAGVRSYEQYFGPGTRLTVT.

The CDR3 DNA reads TGCAGTGCTCTGAGGGTAGGTGAGCAGTTCTTC. Its protein is CSALRVGEQFF. The J gene is TRBJ2-1, the V gene TRBV20-1, with D perhaps TRBD2 (5 bases). Deletions cut 5 bases from V and 9 bases from J, with 11 bases between. The CDR3 consists of 11 residues. The germline V gene encodes CDR1 DFQATT and CDR2 SNEGSKA (reference sequence).

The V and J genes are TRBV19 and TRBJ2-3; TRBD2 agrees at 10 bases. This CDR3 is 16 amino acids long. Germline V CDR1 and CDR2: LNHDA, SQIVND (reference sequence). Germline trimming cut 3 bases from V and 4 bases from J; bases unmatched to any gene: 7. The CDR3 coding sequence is TGTGCCAGTAGTATTGGGGGGGGACTAGCGTCAGATACGCAGTATTTT. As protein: CASSIGGGLASDTQYF.

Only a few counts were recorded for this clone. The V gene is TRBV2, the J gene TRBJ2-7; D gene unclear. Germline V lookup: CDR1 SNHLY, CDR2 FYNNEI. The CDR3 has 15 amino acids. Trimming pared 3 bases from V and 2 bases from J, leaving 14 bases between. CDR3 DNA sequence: TGTGCCAGCAGTGAGGAAGAGCGAAATCCCTACGAGCAGTACTTC. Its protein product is CASSEEERNPYEQYF. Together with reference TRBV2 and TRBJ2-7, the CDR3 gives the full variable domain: EPEVTQTPSHQVTQMGQEVILRCVPISNHLYFYWYRQILGQKVEFLVSFYNNEISEKSEIFDDQFSVERPDGSNFTLKIRSTKLEDSAMYFCASSEEERNPYEQYFGPGTRLTVT.

The CDR3: CASSYSRTGNYGYTF. The CDR3 DNA is TGTGCCAGCAGTTACTCCAGAACAGGAAACTATGGCTACACCTTC. V usage is TRBV6-6 and J usage is TRBJ1-2, with D tentatively TRBD1 (5 bases). There are 15 residues in the CDR3. V shed 0 bases and J shed 2 bases, with 10 bases lying between them. Germline assignment: CDR1 MNHNY and CDR2 SVGAGI (reference sequence).

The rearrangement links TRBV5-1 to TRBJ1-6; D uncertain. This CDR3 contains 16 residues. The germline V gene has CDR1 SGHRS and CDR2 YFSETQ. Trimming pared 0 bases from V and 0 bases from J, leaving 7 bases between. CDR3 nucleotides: TGCGCCAGCAGCTTGGGGGAGGCCTCCTATAATTCACCCCTCCACTTT. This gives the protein CASSLGEASYNSPLHF.

The CDR3 region is CATATSGGPSVEQFF. CDR3 DNA: TGTGCCACCGCTACTAGCGGAGGACCTTCGGTTGAGCAGTTCTTC. V gene TRBV24-1 combines with J gene TRBJ2-1; 8 nucleotides match TRBD2. Germline V lookup: CDR1 KGHDR, CDR2 SFDVKD. V lost 9 bases to trimming and J lost 9 bases; unmatched junction nucleotides: 15. The CDR3 runs 15 residues.

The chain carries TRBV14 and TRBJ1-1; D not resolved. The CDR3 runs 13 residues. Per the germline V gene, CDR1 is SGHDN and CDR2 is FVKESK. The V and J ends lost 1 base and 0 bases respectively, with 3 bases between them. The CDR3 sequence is CASSQAVNTEAFF. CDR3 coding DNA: TGTGCCAGCAGCCAAGCAGTGAACACTGAAGCTTTCTTT.